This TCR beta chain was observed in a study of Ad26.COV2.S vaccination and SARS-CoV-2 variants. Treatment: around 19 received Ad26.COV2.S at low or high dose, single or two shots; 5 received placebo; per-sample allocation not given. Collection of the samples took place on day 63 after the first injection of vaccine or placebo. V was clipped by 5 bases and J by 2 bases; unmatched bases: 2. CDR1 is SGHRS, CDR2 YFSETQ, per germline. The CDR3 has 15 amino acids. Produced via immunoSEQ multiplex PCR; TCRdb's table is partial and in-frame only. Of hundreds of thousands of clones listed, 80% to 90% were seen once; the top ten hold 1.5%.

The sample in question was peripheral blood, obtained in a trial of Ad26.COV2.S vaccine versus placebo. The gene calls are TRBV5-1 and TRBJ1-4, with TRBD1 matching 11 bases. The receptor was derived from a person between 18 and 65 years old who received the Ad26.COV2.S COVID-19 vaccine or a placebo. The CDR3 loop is CASRGQGATNEKLFF. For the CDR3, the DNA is TGCGCCAGCAGAGGACAGGGGGCGACTAATGAAAAACTGTTTTTT.